This passage covers 11 T cell receptor beta chains from one sample sequenced in a study of blood T cell repertoires in COVID-19. Data came from immunoSEQ multiplex PCR; TCRdb stores just in-frame clones and leaves some out. The top ten clones hold 5% to 6% of a sample with under 85,000 clones, around 83% of them seen once. The sample comprised peripheral blood. Source of these receptors: a man in his fifties with active COVID-19.

The chain combines TRBV9 with TRBJ2-5; D might be TRBD2 (8 bases). V lost 4 bases and J 6 bases, leaving 19 bases between the germline ends. The germline CDR1 and CDR2 sequences are SGDLS and YYNGEE. This CDR3 region has 15 residues. The CDR3 region is CASSLSGTRGQTQYF. The CDR3 nucleotides read TGTGCCAGCAGCCTCTCAGGGACTAGGGGGCAGACCCAGTACTTC.

This clone has more than one count but fewer than ten. The chain is built from TRBV7-3 and TRBJ2-7; TRBD2 matches 9 bases. V was clipped by 5 bases and J by 6 bases; unmatched bases: 5. CDR1 is SGHTA and CDR2 is FQGTGA in the germline V gene. This CDR3 spans 13 amino acids. The CDR3 coding sequence is TGTGCCAGCAGCCAGGGACTAGCTTTCGAGCAGTACTTC. Amino acid sequence: CASSQGLAFEQYF.

This chain uses TRBV19 with TRBJ2-3; 8 nucleotides match TRBD1. Germline CDR1 LNHDA, CDR2 SQIVND (reference sequence). The ends lost 0 bases at V and 5 bases at J; junction bases unmatched: 4. The length of the CDR3 is 15 residues. The CDR3 loop reads CASSIDLTGGDTQYF. CDR3 DNA sequence: TGTGCCAGTAGTATAGATCTAACAGGGGGAGATACGCAGTATTTT.

The V and J genes are TRBV6-1 and TRBJ2-5; no firm D call. V was cut by 1 base and J by 2 bases, with 5 bases left in between. CDR1 MNHNS and CDR2 SASEGT come from the germline V gene. The CDR3 covers 13 residues. The CDR3 sequence: CASSEGVQETQYF. CDR3 nucleotide sequence: TGTGCCAGCAGTGAAGGTGTACAAGAGACCCAGTACTTC.

This clone was seen only once. The chain is built from TRBV6-4 and TRBJ2-2; D unclear. The CDR3 length is 18 residues. Germline V lookup: CDR1 MRHNA, CDR2 SNTAGT. The ends were cut back, 2 bases at V and 0 bases at J, with 16 bases in the middle. CDR3 residues: CASSDNMIRSPNTGELFF. CDR3 nucleotide sequence: TGTGCCAGCAGTGACAATATGATTCGGAGCCCGAACACCGGGGAGCTGTTTTTT.

V gene TRBV4-1 combines with J gene TRBJ2-1; D uncertain. There are 15 residues in the CDR3. The ends were cut back, 4 bases at V and 7 bases at J, with 17 bases in the middle. The germline gives CDR1 MGHRA, CDR2 YSYEKL. The CDR3 loop reads CASSPGTGSWNEQFF. The CDR3 region has the DNA TGCGCCAGCAGCCCCGGTACGGGTAGCTGGAATGAGCAGTTCTTC.

The chain couples TRBV28 to TRBJ2-2; 10 bases fit TRBD1. The CDR3 runs to 15 residues. Unmatched junction bases numbered 8, after V lost 8 bases and J lost 5 bases. CDR1 and CDR2 from the germline V gene are MDHEN and SYDVKM. Here the CDR3 reads CASETGGEGTGELFF. CDR3 bases: TGTGCCAGCGAGACAGGGGGCGAAGGAACCGGGGAGCTGTTTTTT.

The CDR3 coding sequence is TGTGCCAGCAGCGCCTCGACAGGGTCCTATTCACCCCTCCACTTT. Residues: CASSASTGSYSPLHF. The chain has TRBV6-4 and TRBJ1-6; 7 bases agree with TRBD1. Germline-derived CDR1 and CDR2 are MRHNA and SNTAGT. The V segment lost 6 bases and the J segment 8 bases; nucleotides outside the gene matches: 10. The CDR3 has 15 residues.

The chain carries TRBV28 and TRBJ1-2, with unresolved D. Germline V gene sequence: CDR1 MDHEN, CDR2 SYDVKM. Trimming removed 6 bases at V and 1 base at J, with 6 bases between. The CDR3 is made up of 12 amino acids. The CDR3 region has the DNA TGTGCCAGCAGCAATTTTAACTATGGCTACACCTTC. As protein: CASSNFNYGYTF.

The genes are TRBV9 and TRBJ1-2, with D unclear. This CDR3 spans 14 amino acids. From germline, CDR1 is SGDLS and CDR2 YYNGEE. With 0 bases removed from V and 2 bases from J, the gap between germline ends came to 8 bases. DNA for the CDR3: TGTGCCAGCAGCGTAGGTTACGGGAACTATGGCTACACCTTC. Its translation: CASSVGYGNYGYTF. Looking up the rest from reference TRBV9 and TRBJ1-2 gives the full variable domain: DSGVTQTPKHLITATGQRVTLRCSPRSGDLSVYWYQQSLDQGLQFLIQYYNGEERAKGNILERFSAQQFPDLHSELNLSSLELGDSALYFCASSVGYGNYGYTFGSGTRLTVV.

This chain joins TRBV29-1 and TRBJ2-5, with TRBD1 identical over 8 bases. V shed 4 bases, J shed 5 bases, and the junction held 9 bases outside the gene matches. The germline V gene encodes CDR1 SQVTM and CDR2 ANQGSEA. CDR3 length: 14 residues. The CDR3 nucleotides are TGCAGCGTTGTGCCAGGGGGCCTCCGGGAGACCCAGTACTTC. It codes for CSVVPGGLRETQYF.